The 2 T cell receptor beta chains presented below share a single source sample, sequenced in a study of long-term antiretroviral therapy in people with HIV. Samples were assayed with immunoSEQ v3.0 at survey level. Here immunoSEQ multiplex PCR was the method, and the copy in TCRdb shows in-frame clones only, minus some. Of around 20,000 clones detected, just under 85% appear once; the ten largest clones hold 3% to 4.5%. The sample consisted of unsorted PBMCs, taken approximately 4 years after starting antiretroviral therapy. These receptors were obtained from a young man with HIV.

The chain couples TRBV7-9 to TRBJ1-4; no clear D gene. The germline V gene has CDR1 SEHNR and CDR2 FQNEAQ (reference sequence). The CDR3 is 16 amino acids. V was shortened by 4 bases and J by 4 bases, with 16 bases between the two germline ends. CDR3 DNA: TGTGCCAGCAGCTCCATCTGGGCCAGAGATAATGAAAAACTGTTTTTT. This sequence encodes CASSSIWARDNEKLFF.

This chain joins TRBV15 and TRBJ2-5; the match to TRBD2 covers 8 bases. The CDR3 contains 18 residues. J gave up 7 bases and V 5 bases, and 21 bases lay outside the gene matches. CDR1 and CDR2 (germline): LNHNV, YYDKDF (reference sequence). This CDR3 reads CATSPEAGGGPPGGTQYF. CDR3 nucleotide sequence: TGTGCCACCAGCCCTGAGGCCGGCGGGGGGCCGCCCGGTGGGACCCAGTACTTC.